These T cell receptor beta chains were read from a single sample in a study of shared clonotypes between healthy human individuals. Clones were sequenced by immunoSEQ multiplex PCR, and TCRdb holds only the in-frame ones, with some missing. The sample includes some 1.5 million clones, roughly 98% of them seen just once. Input material: naive CD4+ T cells sorted from blood. These receptors originate from a man between 25 and 39 years old in good health. Each CDR3 is given with its conserved first and last residue. Fields, in order: V gene, CDR3 protein.

v_call: TRBV11-3; cdr3_aa: CASSWRGNTGELFF
v_call: TRBV6-5; cdr3_aa: CASSYLGVGGNQPQHF
v_call: TRBV7-8; cdr3_aa: CASSPGQTNEKLFF
v_call: TRBV19; cdr3_aa: CASSRLGNQPQHF
v_call: TRBV11-2; cdr3_aa: CASSYPQRPTYNEQFF
v_call: TRBV7-2; cdr3_aa: CASSRLYTDTQYF
v_call: TRBV11-2; cdr3_aa: CASSVGPREATNEKLFF
v_call: TRBV18; cdr3_aa: CASSPPSKNTGELFF
v_call: TRBV7-6; cdr3_aa: CASSVRPSATNEKLFF
v_call: TRBV7-2; cdr3_aa: CASSFDASLSYTF
v_call: TRBV9; cdr3_aa: CASSVVAGQGTTGELFF
v_call: TRBV19; cdr3_aa: CASSPLAGIGEQYF
v_call: TRBV7-9; cdr3_aa: CASSLIPQREQYF